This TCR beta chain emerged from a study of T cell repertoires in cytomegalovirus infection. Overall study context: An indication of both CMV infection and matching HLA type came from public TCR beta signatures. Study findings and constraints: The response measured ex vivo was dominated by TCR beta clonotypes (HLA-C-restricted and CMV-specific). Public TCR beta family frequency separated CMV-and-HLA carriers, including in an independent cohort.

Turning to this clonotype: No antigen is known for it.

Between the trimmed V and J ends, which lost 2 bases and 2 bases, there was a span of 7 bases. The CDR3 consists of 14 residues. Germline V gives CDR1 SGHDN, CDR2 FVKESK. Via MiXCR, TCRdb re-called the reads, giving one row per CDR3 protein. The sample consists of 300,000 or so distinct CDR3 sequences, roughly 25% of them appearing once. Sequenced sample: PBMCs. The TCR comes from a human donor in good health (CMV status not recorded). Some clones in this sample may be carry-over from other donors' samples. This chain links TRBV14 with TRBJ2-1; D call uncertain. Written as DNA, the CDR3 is TGTGCCAGCAGCCAAAGAACGCCCTACAATGAGCAGTTCTTC. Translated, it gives CASSQRTPYNEQFF.